This TCR beta chain came from a study of metastatic and nonmetastatic thyroid tumors. Source study methods: A papillary thyroid cancer distant-metastasis classifier was built from CDR3 differences across clinicopathological groups. TCRdb re-called the PCR reads via MiXCR. The V and J calls were not made by the authors but by TCRdb's processing. The sample holds some 29,000 clones, 7% to 9% seen once. Thyroid surgery was performed in patients who had received no treatment beforehand. Per the germline V gene, CDR1 is MNHEY and CDR2 is SVGEGT. V was clipped by 2 bases and J by 5 bases; unmatched bases: 8. This CDR3 is 16 amino acids long. This clone has just a few counts.

The TCR sequence derives from a female donor with papillary thyroid cancer or a benign thyroid nodule (not recorded which). Some clones in this sample may be carry-over from other donors' samples. Sequencing used blood. The V gene is TRBV6-2 or TRBV6-3, the J gene TRBJ2-2, with 7 nucleotides matching TRBD1. CDR3: CASSYHDRVQTGELFF. In nucleotides, the CDR3 is TGTGCCAGCAGTTACCACGACAGGGTCCAGACCGGGGAGCTGTTTTTT.